Listed below are T cell receptor beta chains from one sample, sequenced in a study of T cell changes during pregnancy in multiple sclerosis. Libraries were prepared by immunoSEQ multiplex PCR; TCRdb keeps only in-frame clonotypes and omits some of them. The table has 45,000 to 60,000 clones, 80% to 90% seen once; the top ten hold approximately 8.3%. Here the sequenced sample was CD8+ T cells from peripheral blood mononuclear cells, taken in the second trimester of pregnancy. The receptor set was obtained from a female donor with multiple sclerosis, enrolled in a pregnancy study. CDR3s include the opening cysteine and the closing phenylalanine or tryptophan. Fields, in order: D gene, V gene, J gene, clone size, CDR3 protein, CDR3 DNA. D genes are given only for firm matches. Rows give clone size only sometimes, using once, few, many, or a class for an expanded clone.

>TRBD1|TRBV4-1|TRBJ1-2|NA
CASSQRQGPNYGYTF
TGCGCCAGCAGCCAACGACAGGGGCCTAACTATGGCTACACCTTC
>NA|TRBV7-3|TRBJ2-2|NA
CASSLEYYTGELFF
TGTGCCAGCAGCTTAGAGTACTACACCGGGGAGCTGTTTTTT
>NA|TRBV5-8|TRBJ1-4|NA
CASSPYNEKLFF
TGTGCCAGCAGCCCCTATAATGAAAAACTGTTTTTT
>NA|TRBV9|TRBJ2-7|NA
CASSVALISYEQYF
TGTGCCAGCAGCGTAGCCCTAATTTCCTACGAGCAGTACTTC
>NA|TRBV11-2|TRBJ2-7|NA
CASSLGGGSSYEQYF
TGTGCCAGCAGCTTAGGCGGAGGGTCTTCCTACGAGCAGTACTTC
>NA|TRBV27|TRBJ2-7|NA
CASGLLGALTSYEQYF
TGTGCCAGCGGGCTGTTAGGGGCCCTCACTTCCTACGAGCAGTACTTC
>NA|TRBV27|TRBJ2-7|NA
CASSPSLGQRHYEQYF
TGTGCCAGCAGTCCTAGTCTCGGACAGCGTCACTACGAGCAGTACTTC
>NA|TRBV27|TRBJ1-2|once
CASRDSFYGYTF
TGTGCCAGCAGGGACAGTTTCTATGGCTACACCTTC
>NA|TRBV6-4|TRBJ2-1|once
CASSDTLGNEQFF
TGTGCCAGCAGTGACACCCTCGGCAATGAGCAGTTCTTC
>TRBD1|TRBV27|TRBJ1-1|NA
CASSLDRAFITEAFF
TGTGCCAGCAGTTTAGACAGGGCCTTCATTACTGAAGCTTTCTTT
>NA|TRBV12-5|TRBJ1-1|once
CASGLSPGGPAAFF
TGTGCTAGTGGTTTGTCCCCCGGAGGACCGGCTGCTTTCTTT
>TRBD1|TRBV2|TRBJ2-7|NA
CASSELGQGPYEQYF
TGTGCCAGCAGCGAGTTGGGACAGGGCCCCTACGAGCAGTACTTC
>NA|TRBV6-1|TRBJ2-7|NA
CASSEANFAQVGAKQYF
TGTGCCAGCAGTGAAGCCAATTTTGCACAGGTCGGCGCCAAGCAGTACTTC
>TRBD2|TRBV29-1|TRBJ2-1|many
CSVDMWVAGRGYEQFF
TGCAGCGTTGACATGTGGGTAGCGGGGCGCGGCTATGAGCAGTTCTTC
>NA|TRBV5-5|TRBJ1-2|NA
CASSHRGGGNTF
TGTGCCAGCAGCCACCGCGGGGGGGGGAACACCTTC
>TRBD2|TRBV7-6|TRBJ2-3|NA
CASSLPLAGSTDTQYF
TGTGCCAGCAGCTTACCCCTAGCGGGGAGCACAGATACGCAGTATTTT
>NA|TRBV7-2|TRBJ2-1|NA
CASSPGEGWQFF
TGTGCCAGCAGCCCTGGAGAGGGATGGCAGTTCTTC
>TRBD2|TRBV14|TRBJ2-3|NA
CASSQSERAGGRSDTQYF
TGTGCCAGCAGCCAATCGGAACGAGCGGGGGGGCGGTCAGATACGCAGTATTTT
>NA|TRBV15|TRBJ1-5|NA
CATSSGGGQPQHF
TGTGCCACCAGCAGTGGGGGAGGTCAGCCCCAGCATTTT
>NA|TRBV25-1|TRBJ1-1|NA
CASSETPTGNTEAFF
TGTGCCAGCAGTGAAACACCGACAGGGAACACTGAAGCTTTCTTT
>NA|TRBV15|TRBJ1-4|NA
CATSRATQVDEKLFF
TGTGCCACCAGCAGAGCCACGCAGGTGGATGAAAAACTGTTTTTT
>NA|TRBV4-1|TRBJ2-7|few
CASSQVVHTSSYEQYF
TGCGCCAGCAGCCAAGTGGTACATACTAGCTCCTACGAGCAGTACTTC
>TRBD2|TRBV2|TRBJ2-5|NA
CASSELTSGGVGQETQYF
TGTGCCAGCAGTGAACTTACTAGCGGGGGGGTGGGCCAAGAGACCCAGTACTTC
>NA|TRBV9|TRBJ2-3|once
CASSGSSGSTDTQYF
TGTGCCAGCAGCGGGAGCAGCGGTTCGACAGATACGCAGTATTTT
>NA|TRBV19|TRBJ2-1|NA
CASSTMTDPEQFF
TGTGCCAGTAGTACCATGACTGACCCAGAGCAGTTCTTC
>TRBD1|TRBV7-6|TRBJ1-1|NA
CASSLAEETGEAFF
TGTGCCAGCAGCTTAGCAGAGGAGACAGGGGAAGCTTTCTTT
>TRBD2|TRBV10-2|TRBJ2-7|NA
CASSPETSGYQNLGYEQYF
TGCGCCAGCTCCCCCGAGACTAGCGGGTATCAAAACTTGGGTTACGAGCAGTACTTC
>TRBD1|TRBV5-6|TRBJ1-2|NA
CASSSGTVNYGYTF
TGTGCCAGCAGTTCTGGGACAGTTAACTATGGCTACACCTTC
>NA|TRBV7-9|TRBJ2-7|NA
CASSLVAGIYEQYF
TGTGCCAGCAGCTTAGTCGCAGGGATCTACGAGCAGTACTTC
>TRBD2|TRBV5-6|TRBJ2-1|NA
CASSFETSASSNNEQFF
TGTGCCAGCAGCTTCGAGACTAGCGCATCATCGAACAATGAGCAGTTCTTC
>NA|TRBV28|TRBJ2-7|NA
CASSLIGTTRYEQYF
TGTGCCAGCAGTTTGATCGGGACAACTCGGTACGAGCAGTACTTC
>TRBD1|TRBV6-5|TRBJ2-7|NA
CASSSQDRVYEQYF
TGTGCCAGCAGCAGTCAAGACAGGGTCTACGAGCAGTACTTC
>TRBD2|TRBV4-1|TRBJ2-5|NA
CASSQDGLAGGETQYF
TGCGCCAGCAGCCAAGATGGTCTAGCGGGGGGGGAGACCCAGTACTTC
>NA|TRBV6-6|TRBJ1-4|once
CASSPLATNEKLFF
TGTGCCAGCAGTCCACTAGCAACTAATGAAAAACTGTTTTTT
>NA|TRBV25-1|TRBJ2-1|NA
CASSEIGGLYNEQFF
TGTGCCAGCAGTGAAATCGGGGGGCTCTACAATGAGCAGTTCTTC
>TRBD1|TRBV7-8|TRBJ2-3|NA
CASSTGGRWDTQYF
TGTGCCAGCAGCACAGGGGGCCGCTGGGATACGCAGTATTTT
>NA|TRBV6-6|TRBJ2-1|NA
CASSYRAGQFNEQFF
TGTGCCAGCAGTTACCGAGCTGGACAGTTCAATGAGCAGTTCTTC
>NA|TRBV6-5|TRBJ2-7|NA
CASSYFGADEQYF
TGTGCCAGCAGTTACTTTGGGGCCGACGAGCAGTACTTC
>TRBD2|TRBV7-9|TRBJ2-1|NA
CASSLEGRGGEQFF
TGTGCCAGCAGCTTAGAGGGACGGGGGGGTGAGCAGTTCTTC
>NA|TRBV18|TRBJ1-4|NA
CASTSSAGATNEKLFF
TGTGCCAGCACAAGTTCTGCGGGGGCAACTAATGAAAAACTGTTTTTT
>TRBD2|TRBV11-2|TRBJ2-7|NA
CASSFGLAGDSYEQYF
TGTGCCAGCAGCTTCGGACTAGCGGGGGACTCCTACGAGCAGTACTTC
>TRBD1|TRBV6-6|TRBJ1-4|NA
CASSDRDRSNEKLFF
TGTGCCAGCAGTGACCGGGACAGGTCCAATGAAAAACTGTTTTTT